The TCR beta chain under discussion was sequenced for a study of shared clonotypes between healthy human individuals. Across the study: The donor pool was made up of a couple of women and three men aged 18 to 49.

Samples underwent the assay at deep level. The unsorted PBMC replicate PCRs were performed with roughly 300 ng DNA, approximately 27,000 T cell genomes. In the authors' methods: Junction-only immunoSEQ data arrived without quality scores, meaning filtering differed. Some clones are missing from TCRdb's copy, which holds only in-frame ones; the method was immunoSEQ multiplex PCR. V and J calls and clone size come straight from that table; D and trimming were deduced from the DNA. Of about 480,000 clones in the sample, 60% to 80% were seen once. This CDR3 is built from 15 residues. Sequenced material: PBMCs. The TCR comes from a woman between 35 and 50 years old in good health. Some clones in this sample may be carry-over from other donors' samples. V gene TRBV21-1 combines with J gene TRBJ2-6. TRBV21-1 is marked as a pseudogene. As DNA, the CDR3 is TGTGCCAGCAGTACTCCCTGGACCGGGGCCAACGTCCTGACTTTC. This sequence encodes CASSTPWTGANVLTF.